This entry concerns a single T cell receptor (beta chain). The sample is drawn from a study of blood T cells in healthy people across ages. For the second PCR, which ran for about 6 to 11 cycles, a sample-barcoded 5' primer and a J-beta primer mix were used. TCRdb redid the calling of the 5' RACE reads with MiXCR, one entry per CDR3 protein. This repertoire shows about 800,000 distinct CDR3 sequences, roughly 25% found once; its top ten account for approximately 4%. The data also belong to a second study, concerning T cells of mothers and their children. That work adds: Overlap in related mother-child pairs always slightly exceeded unrelated pairs, never significantly.

The specimen was blood. The sequence was collected from a boy younger than 18 in good health.

CDR3 in DNA: TGCGCCAGCAGCCAAAGGACTGACTCGGGGCAAGAGACCCAGTACTTC. It yields the protein CASSQRTDSGQETQYF. The J gene is TRBJ2-5, the V gene TRBV4-3, with D perhaps TRBD2 (5 bases). Trimming removed 2 bases at V and 2 bases at J, with 15 bases between. The CDR3 contains 16 residues. Germline V CDR1 and CDR2: LGHNA, YSLEER.